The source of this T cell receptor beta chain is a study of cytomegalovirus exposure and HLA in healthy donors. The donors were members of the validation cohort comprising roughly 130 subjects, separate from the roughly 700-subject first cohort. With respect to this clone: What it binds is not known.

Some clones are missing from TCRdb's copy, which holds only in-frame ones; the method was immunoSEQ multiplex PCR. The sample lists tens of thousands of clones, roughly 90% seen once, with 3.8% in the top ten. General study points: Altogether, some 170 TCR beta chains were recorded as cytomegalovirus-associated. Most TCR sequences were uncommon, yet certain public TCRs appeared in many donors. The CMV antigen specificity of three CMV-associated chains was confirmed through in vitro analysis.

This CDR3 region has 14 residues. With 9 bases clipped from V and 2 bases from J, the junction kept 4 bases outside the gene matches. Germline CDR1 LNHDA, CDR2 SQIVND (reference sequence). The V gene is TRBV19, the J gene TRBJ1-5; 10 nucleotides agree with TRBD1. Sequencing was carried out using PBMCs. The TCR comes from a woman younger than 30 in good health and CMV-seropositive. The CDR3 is CASDRGPGNQPQHF. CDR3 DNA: TGTGCCAGCGACAGGGGGCCCGGCAATCAGCCCCAGCATTTT.